This TCR beta chain was sequenced in a study of OX40 agonist ivuxolimab in advanced cancers. Study-level information: Ivuxolimab, an agonistic anti-OX40 (CD134) antibody, was given to patients.

CDR1 SGHRS and CDR2 YFSETQ come from the germline V gene. The V end was cut by 1 base, the J end by 2 bases, with 8 bases between. The CDR3 runs 14 residues. Sequencing was performed with immunoSEQ multiplex PCR; in TCRdb, only in-frame clones are kept and a portion is missing. The sample holds 50,000 to 65,000 clones, around 85% seen once. This clonotype was obtained from an adult with an advanced solid tumor such as melanoma, head and neck, liver or kidney cancer. This chain links TRBV5-1 with TRBJ2-3, with D tentatively TRBD1 (6 bases). The source material was CD4+ or CD8+ T cells sorted from blood, sampled in a trial of the OX40 agonist ivuxolimab. CDR3 DNA: TGCGCCAGCAGCTTGACAGGGATCACAGATACGCAGTATTTT. The encoded protein is CASSLTGITDTQYF. Together with reference TRBV5-1 and TRBJ2-3, the CDR3 gives the full variable domain: KAGVTQTPRYLIKTRGQQVTLSCSPISGHRSVSWYQQTPGQGLQFLFEYFSETQRNKGNFPGRFSGRQFSNSRSEMNVSTLELGDSALYLCASSLTGITDTQYFGPGTRLTVL.